These 15 T cell receptor beta chains were all obtained from the same sample, sequenced in a study of T-cell reconstitution after alpha-beta-depleted transplantation in children. Unique molecular identifiers featured in how the TCRbeta library was prepared. MiXCR, applied by TCRdb to the PCR reads, yields one record per CDR3 protein. The data contain hundreds of thousands of distinct CDR3 sequences, 11% of them seen just once; the ten biggest clones take up approximately 30%. The source material was PBMCs, sampled before TCRalphabeta/CD19-depleted stem cell transplant. The source of these receptors is a child younger than two with acute myeloid leukemia, due to receive a stem cell transplant.

This clonotype was picked up many times. CDR3 DNA sequence: TGCAGTGCTAGGGAGGGGGGTTACTCCTACGAGCAGTACTTC. Its protein is CSAREGGYSYEQYF. The J gene is TRBJ2-7, the V gene TRBV20-1, with D tentatively TRBD1 or TRBD2 (6 bases each). V shed 3 bases and J shed 0 bases, with 12 bases lying between them. CDR1 is DFQATT, CDR2 SNEGSKA, per germline (reference sequence). CDR3 length equals 14 residues.

This clonotype was recorded at least ten times. V gene TRBV7-8 combines with J gene TRBJ2-7; no firm D call. This CDR3 has 13 residues. Germline CDR1 SGHVS, CDR2 FQNEAQ. V was shortened by 5 bases and J by 7 bases, with 15 bases between the two germline ends. The CDR3 sequence is CASSPPTPGEQYF. CDR3 in DNA: TGTGCCAGCAGCCCCCCGACCCCAGGAGAGCAGTACTTC.

Many counts were recorded for this clonotype. The gene calls are TRBV6-5 and TRBJ1-5, with 9 bases aligning to TRBD1. Looked up from germline, CDR1 is MNHEY and CDR2 is SVGAGI. The junction had 4 bases not matched to a gene; V was cut back by 6 bases and J by 4 bases. The CDR3 length is 14 residues. CDR3 bases: TGTGCCAGCAGCCTACAGGGGGCGAATCAGCCCCAGCATTTT. Protein sequence: CASSLQGANQPQHF.

This clonotype was observed at least ten times. J is TRBJ2-7 and V is TRBV20-1; D might be TRBD2 (5 bases). The length of the CDR3 is 13 residues. The V end lost 5 bases, the J end lost 4 bases, and 15 bases lay between the germline ends. Germline V gene sequence: CDR1 DFQATT, CDR2 SNEGSKA (reference sequence). This CDR3 reads CSALGLVGYEQYF. The CDR3 nucleotides are TGCAGTGCTCTCGGACTGGTGGGTTACGAGCAGTACTTC.

There are many counts of this clonotype. CDR3: CASSPKTSRGNEQFF. The CDR3, as DNA: TGCGCCAGCAGCCCGAAAACTTCTAGGGGGAATGAGCAGTTCTTC. The chain combines TRBV5-1 with TRBJ2-1; D possibly corresponds to TRBD1 (6 bases). Germline V gene sequence: CDR1 SGHRS, CDR2 YFSETQ. The V gene lost 4 bases and the J gene lost 7 bases, with 18 bases spanning the gap. The CDR3 is made up of 15 amino acids.

This clonotype was detected ten times or more. This chain uses TRBV12-3 or TRBV12-4 with TRBJ1-5; D not certain. This CDR3 has 14 residues. Between the trimmed V and J ends, which lost 5 bases and 1 base, there was a span of 9 bases. The DNA of the CDR3 is TGTGCCAGCAGTCTTCACCAGAGCAATCAGCCCCAGCATTTT. Its translation: CASSLHQSNQPQHF.

This clonotype was counted ten times or more. V is TRBV11-2 and J is TRBJ2-3; 7 bases are shared with TRBD1. Germline assignment: CDR1 SGHAT and CDR2 FQNNGV. The V and J ends lost 6 bases and 2 bases, in that order; junction bases with no gene match: 5. The CDR3 runs to 14 residues. The CDR3 is CASSSDRITDTQYF. DNA for the CDR3: TGTGCCAGCAGTTCGGACAGGATCACAGATACGCAGTATTTT.

Ten or more counts support this clonotype. This chain links TRBV5-1 with TRBJ2-1; 8 bases line up with TRBD2. The ends lost 9 bases at V and 7 bases at J; junction bases unmatched: 12. The CDR3 length is 14 residues. Germline V gene data show CDR1 as SGHRS and CDR2 as YFSETQ. CDR3 in DNA: TGCGCCACCGGACCCGGGACTAGGCTTAATGAGCAGTTCTTC. The encoded protein is CATGPGTRLNEQFF.

This clonotype appeared many times. V and J are TRBV20-1 and TRBJ1-2, with D possibly TRBD1 on 6 matching bases. Germline-derived CDR1 and CDR2 are DFQATT and SNEGSKA (reference sequence). The CDR3 runs to 13 residues. V dropped 5 bases and J dropped 2 bases, with 12 bases sitting between them. This CDR3 is CSALPTGNYGYTF. As DNA, the CDR3 is TGCAGTGCTCTCCCGACAGGCAACTATGGCTACACCTTC.

This clonotype showed up many times. V and J are TRBV7-9 and TRBJ1-1; possibly TRBD1 for D (5 bases). Deletions cut 2 bases from V and 4 bases from J, with 5 bases between. The CDR3 consists of 12 residues. Germline CDR1 and CDR2: SEHNR and FQNEAQ (reference sequence). CDR3 sequence reads: CASSLTGTEAFF. The CDR3, as DNA: TGTGCCAGCAGCTTAACAGGCACTGAAGCTTTCTTT.

This clonotype was observed many times. The CDR3 loop reads CASSPGQETQYF. CDR3 DNA: TGCGCCAGCAGCCCCGGGCAAGAGACCCAGTACTTC. V is TRBV5-1 and J is TRBJ2-5; D remains ambiguous. Trimming cost V 4 bases and J 2 bases, with 6 bases left between them. The CDR3 extends over 12 amino acids. CDR1 is SGHRS and CDR2 is YFSETQ in the germline V gene.

This clonotype was counted ten times or more. This sequence joins TRBV28 and TRBJ1-2; D not resolved. Germline V gene sequence: CDR1 MDHEN, CDR2 SYDVKM. With 7 bases removed from V and 6 bases from J, the gap between germline ends came to 9 bases. The CDR3 sequence is 11 residues long. CDR3 sequence: CASTRRDGYTF. As DNA, the CDR3 is TGTGCCAGCACCAGGAGGGATGGCTACACCTTC.

V and J are TRBV24-1 and TRBJ1-1; D uncertain. Looked up from germline, CDR1 is KGHDR and CDR2 is SFDVKD. Trimming pared 6 bases from V and 1 base from J, leaving 8 bases between. This CDR3 has 13 residues. The CDR3 loop is CATSRVGNTEAFF. The CDR3, as DNA: TGTGCCACCAGTAGAGTGGGGAACACTGAAGCTTTCTTT.

This clonotype has a single count. The chain couples TRBV19 to TRBJ1-1; no reliable D call. V lost 4 bases to trimming and J lost 11 bases, with 14 bases between them. This CDR3 region has 12 residues. The germline V gene has CDR1 LNHDA and CDR2 SQIVND (reference sequence). The CDR3 protein is CASSKDDPDAFF. The CDR3 coding sequence is TGTGCCAGTAGTAAGGACGACCCCGATGCTTTCTTT.

In this sample, this clonotype turned up many times. The gene calls are TRBV2 and TRBJ2-1; D is unresolved. The V end lost 0 bases, the J end lost 14 bases, and 8 bases lay between the germline ends. Looked up from germline, CDR1 is SNHLY and CDR2 is FYNNEI. This CDR3 region has 11 residues. The CDR3 DNA follows: TGTGCCAGCAGTGAAGCCCACCCCGAGTTCTTC. It codes for CASSEAHPEFF.